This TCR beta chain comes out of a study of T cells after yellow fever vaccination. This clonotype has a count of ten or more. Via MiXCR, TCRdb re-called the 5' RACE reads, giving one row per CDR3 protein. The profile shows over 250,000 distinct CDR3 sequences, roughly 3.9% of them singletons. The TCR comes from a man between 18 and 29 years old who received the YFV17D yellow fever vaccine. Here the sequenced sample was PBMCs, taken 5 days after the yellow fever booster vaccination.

This CDR3 is CASSPDRDGGYGYTF. As DNA, the CDR3 is TGCGCCAGCAGCCCTGACAGGGATGGCGGCTATGGCTACACCTTC. The rearrangement uses TRBV5-1 and TRBJ1-2, with 7 bases identical to TRBD1. In germline, CDR1 is SGHRS, CDR2 YFSETQ. The CDR3 is 15 amino acids. Trimming removed 4 bases from V and 4 bases from J; junction bases left unmatched: 10. The full variable domain, with the rest looked up from reference TRBV5-1 and TRBJ1-2, is KAGVTQTPRYLIKTRGQQVTLSCSPISGHRSVSWYQQTPGQGLQFLFEYFSETQRNKGNFPGRFSGRQFSNSRSEMNVSTLELGDSALYLCASSPDRDGGYGYTFGSGTRLTVV.